A single sample is the source of the 27 T cell receptor beta chains below, sequenced in a study of blood T cell repertoires in COVID-19. Clones were read by immunoSEQ multiplex PCR, and TCRdb kept only the in-frame ones, dropping some. In the table there are 300,000 to 400,000 clones, roughly 88% of which are singletons. The specimen sequenced was peripheral blood. These receptors were collected from a woman aged 25 to 39 with COVID-19, enrolled during active disease.

The chain recombines TRBV12-3 or TRBV12-4 with TRBJ1-5; the D is unclear. The V and J ends lost 2 bases and 7 bases respectively, with 9 bases between them. The CDR3 covers 13 residues. CDR3: CASSLREVQPQHF. Here the CDR3 DNA reads TGTGCCAGCAGTTTAAGGGAGGTCCAGCCCCAGCATTTT.

The chain recombines TRBV6-5 with TRBJ2-3; weak D call: TRBD1 (5 bases). The length of the CDR3 is 16 residues. The germline V gene has CDR1 MNHEY and CDR2 SVGAGI. V lost 4 bases and J lost 2, with 16 bases in between. CDR3 in amino acids: CASSSTFGAPTDTQYF. The CDR3, as DNA: TGTGCCAGCAGTTCCACTTTTGGGGCCCCCACAGATACGCAGTATTTT.

The rearrangement uses TRBV4-1 and TRBJ2-3; 8 nucleotides align to TRBD2. The CDR3 is made up of 17 amino acids. CDR1 is MGHRA and CDR2 is YSYEKL in the germline V gene. V trimming: 1 base; J trimming: 5 bases; junction bases outside the gene matches: 11. This CDR3 is CASSQGRRGLGIDTQYF. Written as DNA, the CDR3 is TGCGCCAGCAGCCAAGGCCGTAGGGGACTAGGGATAGATACGCAGTATTTT.

This chain uses TRBV29-1 with TRBJ1-1, with D perhaps TRBD1 (6 bases). The CDR3 sequence is 13 residues long. Trimming removed 4 bases from V and 6 bases from J, with 15 bases in between. The germline V gene encodes CDR1 SQVTM and CDR2 ANQGSEA. CDR3 protein: CSVVTGFGPEAFF. The CDR3 nucleotides read TGCAGCGTTGTGACAGGATTCGGGCCTGAAGCTTTCTTT.

The rearrangement uses TRBV28 and TRBJ1-2; a weak D match, TRBD1 (5 bases). Germline lookup yields CDR1 MDHEN and CDR2 SYDVKM. CDR3 size: 13 residues. V dropped 11 bases and J dropped 0 bases, with 13 bases sitting between them. CDR3 sequence (DNA): TGTGCCTCGGGGGTGGGAGCTAACTATGGCTACACCTTC. Translation: CASGVGANYGYTF.

This clone appeared once. This sequence joins TRBV30 and TRBJ2-7, with 7 bases identical to TRBD1. Germline V CDR1 and CDR2: GTSNPN, SVGIG (reference sequence). This CDR3 spans 16 amino acids. With 4 bases clipped from V and 4 bases from J, the junction kept 16 bases outside the gene matches. The CDR3 nucleotides read TGTGCCTGGAATAGGGACAGATACACACGCTCTTACGAGCAGTACTTC. It specifies CAWNRDRYTRSYEQYF. Full variable domain (missing parts from reference TRBV30 and TRBJ2-7): SQTIHQWPATLVQPVGSPLSLECTVEGTSNPNLYWYRQAAGRGLQLLFYSVGIGQISSEVPQNLSASRPQDRQFILSSKKLLLSDSGFYLCAWNRDRYTRSYEQYFGPGTRLTVT.

The chain couples TRBV2 to TRBJ1-1; 7 positions agree with TRBD1. Per the germline V gene, CDR1 is SNHLY and CDR2 is FYNNEI. V gave up 4 bases and J gave up 4 bases; unmatched junction bases: 3. This CDR3 spans 13 amino acids. For the CDR3, the DNA is TGTGCCAGCAGTGCGCAGGGGGGCACTGAAGCTTTCTTT. Translation gives CASSAQGGTEAFF.

The chain joins TRBV9 to TRBJ2-5; 10 bases map to TRBD2. The CDR3 sequence is 17 residues long. Germline V lookup: CDR1 SGDLS, CDR2 YYNGEE. V was pared by 3 bases and J by 3 bases, with 11 bases of the junction left unmatched. CDR3 DNA sequence: TGTGCCAGCAGCGACATACCGGGACTAGCGTCGGAAGAGACCCAGTACTTC. Its translation is CASSDIPGLASEETQYF.

The chain recombines TRBV5-1 with TRBJ2-1; 16 nucleotides match TRBD2. V was pared by 4 bases and J by 15 bases, with 16 bases of the junction left unmatched. Germline CDR1 is SGHRS and CDR2 is YFSETQ. The CDR3 totals 17 residues. The CDR3 region is CASSAGGTSGRGSSTFF. The CDR3, as DNA: TGCGCCAGCAGCGCCGGTGGGACTAGCGGGAGGGGTTCATCGACGTTCTTC.

The chain couples TRBV11-1 to TRBJ1-4; D gene ambiguous. V lost 2 bases and J lost 5, with 6 bases in between. This CDR3 is built from 13 residues. The germline CDR1 and CDR2 sequences are SGHAT and FQDESV (reference sequence). The CDR3 sequence: CASSLFPNEKLFF. CDR3 bases: TGTGCCAGCAGCTTATTTCCGAATGAAAAACTGTTTTTT.

The chain employs TRBV19 and TRBJ2-5; 10 bases match TRBD2. CDR1 and CDR2 from the germline V gene are LNHDA and SQIVND (reference sequence). Trimming removed 0 bases from V and 7 bases from J; junction bases left unmatched: 2. The CDR3 runs to 14 residues. The CDR3 spells CASSIESGRVTQYF. The DNA of the CDR3 is TGTGCCAGTAGTATAGAAAGCGGGAGGGTGACCCAGTACTTC.

With regard to this clone: Other DNA sequences in the sample encode the same CDR3. The V call is TRBV10-3, the J call TRBJ2-5, with TRBD2 matching 13 bases. CDR1 is ENHRY, CDR2 SYGVKD, per germline. This CDR3 has 17 amino acids. The ends lost 0 bases at V and 3 bases at J; junction bases unmatched: 4. The CDR3 coding sequence is TGTGCCATCAGTGAGTCGGGCGGACTAGCGGGAGAAGAGACCCAGTACTTC. This gives the protein CAISESGGLAGEETQYF.

The genes are TRBV30 and TRBJ2-3; 10 nucleotides agree with TRBD2. Germline V CDR1 and CDR2: GTSNPN, SVGIG (reference sequence). The CDR3 contains 14 residues. The junction had 7 bases not matched to a gene; V was cut back by 4 bases and J by 6 bases. CDR3: CAWKLAGTRDTQYF. DNA of the CDR3: TGTGCCTGGAAACTAGCGGGAACAAGGGATACGCAGTATTTT.

This chain joins TRBV18 and TRBJ1-1; 7 bases map to TRBD1. The germline V gene has CDR1 KGHSH and CDR2 LQKENI. J gave up 0 bases and V 2 bases, and 6 bases lay outside the gene matches. The CDR3 is 16 residues long. The CDR3 DNA reads as TGTGCCAGCTCACCAGGGGCAGGGGGGATGAACACTGAAGCTTTCTTT. This gives the protein CASSPGAGGMNTEAFF.

V is TRBV6-6 and J is TRBJ1-3; a weak D match, TRBD1 (6 bases). This CDR3 spans 17 amino acids. Germline-derived CDR1 and CDR2 are MNHNY and SVGAGI (reference sequence). V lost 5 bases and J lost 0, with 17 bases in between. CDR3 bases: TGTGCCAGCAGTCGCGAAGGACAGTCGAGCTCTGGAAACACCATATATTTT. Its protein product is CASSREGQSSSGNTIYF.

The chain joins TRBV7-2 to TRBJ1-2; TRBD1 matches 7 bases. Germline trimming cut 4 bases from V and 5 bases from J; bases unmatched to any gene: 10. CDR1 SGHTA and CDR2 FQGNSA come from the germline V gene. CDR3 size: 15 residues. This CDR3 is CASSSDPIQGYGYTF. The CDR3 DNA is TGTGCCAGCAGCTCTGACCCAATACAGGGGTATGGCTACACCTTC.

The chain employs TRBV4-1 and TRBJ1-6, with D possibly being TRBD1 (5 bases). The V gene's germline CDR1 is MGHRA and CDR2 YSYEKL. V lost 3 bases and J lost 6, with 9 bases in between. The CDR3 is 14 residues long. The CDR3 nucleotides read TGCGCCAGCAGCCAGATGGGGCTTAATTCACCCCTCCACTTT. It yields the protein CASSQMGLNSPLHF.

This sequence joins TRBV6-6 and TRBJ1-6; D is unresolved. The CDR3 extends over 13 amino acids. Trimming removed 2 bases at V and 7 bases at J, with 6 bases between. Per the germline V gene, CDR1 is MNHNY and CDR2 is SVGAGI (reference sequence). CDR3: CASSYTGNSPLHF. The CDR3 DNA reads as TGTGCCAGCAGTTACACGGGAAATTCACCCCTCCACTTT.

The V call is TRBV7-2, the J call TRBJ2-3; D remains unclear. Germline V lookup: CDR1 SGHTA, CDR2 FQGNSA. V was shortened by 5 bases and J by 1 base, with 19 bases between the two germline ends. This CDR3 is 17 amino acids long. CDR3: CASSQSQRGWGTDTQYF. The CDR3 DNA is TGTGCCAGCAGCCAATCCCAAAGAGGATGGGGCACAGATACGCAGTATTTT.

The V gene is TRBV10-3, the J gene TRBJ1-5; 8 bases are shared with TRBD1. V lost 6 bases, J lost 7 bases, and 8 bases stayed unmatched. Germline V gene sequence: CDR1 ENHRY, CDR2 SYGVKD. CDR3 length: 14 residues. The DNA for the CDR3 is TGTGCCATCAGAGCGACAGGGGAGGGGCAGCCCCAGCATTTT. Its protein is CAIRATGEGQPQHF.

The gene calls are TRBV9 and TRBJ1-4; D may be TRBD1 (6 bases). The CDR3 totals 16 residues. Germline CDR1 reads SGDLS; CDR2 reads YYNGEE. The ends were cut back, 0 bases at V and 8 bases at J, with 17 bases in the middle. CDR3: CASSVDPQGGVEKLFF. CDR3 in DNA: TGTGCCAGCAGCGTAGACCCACAGGGAGGGGTCGAAAAACTGTTTTTT.

To note about this clone: Other DNA sequences in this sample translate to the same CDR3. This chain links TRBV30 with TRBJ1-1; D perhaps matches TRBD1 (5 bases). The CDR3 is 11 residues long. Deletions cut 2 bases from V and 5 bases from J, with 6 bases between. CDR1 is GTSNPN, CDR2 SVGIG, per germline (reference sequence). The CDR3 sequence: CAWSRGTEAFF. The CDR3 DNA reads as TGTGCCTGGAGTAGGGGAACTGAAGCTTTCTTT.

CDR3 protein: CASSVAGGYDTQYF. CDR3 nucleotides: TGTGCCAGCAGCGTCGCCGGGGGTTACGATACGCAGTATTTT. The chain couples TRBV9 to TRBJ2-3; D may be TRBD2 (6 bases). The CDR3 spans 14 residues. Germline CDR1 SGDLS, CDR2 YYNGEE. The V and J ends lost 2 bases and 6 bases respectively, with 13 bases between them.

This sequence joins TRBV29-1 and TRBJ2-5; 11 bases map to TRBD1. The CDR3 loop spans 14 amino acids. The V segment lost 3 bases and the J segment 4 bases; nucleotides outside the gene matches: 4. Germline CDR1 reads SQVTM; CDR2 reads ANQGSEA. The DNA of the CDR3 is TGCAGCGTTGACTTGGGACAGGGGGGAGAGACCCAGTACTTC. Its translation: CSVDLGQGGETQYF.

The CDR3 nucleotides are TGTGCCAGCAGCGTAGTTCACGGGGTGGATACTGAAGCTTTCTTT. Translating gives CASSVVHGVDTEAFF. The chain is built from TRBV9 and TRBJ1-1; unclear D gene. The germline gives CDR1 SGDLS, CDR2 YYNGEE. Trimming stripped 0 bases from V and 5 bases from J, with 14 bases between. CDR3 length: 15 residues. Drawing the rest from reference TRBV9 and TRBJ1-1, the complete variable domain is DSGVTQTPKHLITATGQRVTLRCSPRSGDLSVYWYQQSLDQGLQFLIQYYNGEERAKGNILERFSAQQFPDLHSELNLSSLELGDSALYFCASSVVHGVDTEAFFGQGTRLTVV.

The chain links TRBV19 to TRBJ2-1; 12 positions match TRBD1. The trim removed 9 bases at V and 7 bases at J, leaving 4 bases unmatched. Germline loops: CDR1 LNHDA, CDR2 SQIVND (reference sequence). The CDR3 is 13 residues long. CDR3 DNA: TGTGCCAGCTCGGGACAGGGGGCTAATGAGCAGTTCTTC. Amino acid sequence: CASSGQGANEQFF.

This sequence joins TRBV3-1 (or the pseudogene TRBV3-2) and TRBJ2-3, with 9 nucleotides matching TRBD2. This CDR3 is built from 18 residues. V was clipped by 5 bases and J by 3 bases; unmatched bases: 15. CDR1 is LGHDT and CDR2 is YNNKEL in the germline V gene (reference sequence). Here the CDR3 DNA reads TGTGCCAGCAGCTCCCAGCGGGAGGTAATGTTAGGTACAGATACGCAGTATTTT. Residues: CASSSQREVMLGTDTQYF.